This T cell receptor beta chain was documented in a study of T cell responses to AZD1222 COVID-19 vaccine. The wider study: Second doses at about 4 or about 12 weeks were pooled.

Germline CDR1 LGHNA, CDR2 YSLEER. The CDR3 length is 17 residues. V was trimmed by 0 bases and J by 6 bases, leaving 18 bases between them. Study-wide results and caveats: Females outnumbered males among donors, who were mostly white British; clonal diversity was possibly underestimated.

About this clone: Its target is not known.

Sequencing was performed with immunoSEQ multiplex PCR; in TCRdb, only in-frame clones are kept and a portion is missing. This sample carries 150,000 to 200,000 clones, 88% of them seen once, and the ten largest clones take 5.5%. Sample: peripheral blood, taken on day 0 of AZD1222 vaccination. The chain uses TRBV4-3 and TRBJ1-5, with D uncertain. The clonotype comes from an adult in good health. In DNA, the CDR3 is TGCGCCAGCAGCCAAGATAGGAGCGCCGGAGGTATTCAGCCCCAGCATTTT. Translation: CASSQDRSAGGIQPQHF.